This entry describes one T cell receptor (beta chain). What it recognizes is unknown. The data are from a study of cytomegalovirus exposure and HLA in healthy donors. Germline V gene sequence: CDR1 SGHNT, CDR2 YENEEA. The CDR3 length is 15 residues. The V segment lost 5 bases and the J segment 5 bases; nucleotides outside the gene matches: 8. Overall study results and limits: With later analysis, a missense DCLRE1C variant became linked to TCR beta V- and J-gene trimming. Rates of TCR association differed by HLA locus in a later analysis, with DRB1 highest and HLA-C lowest. Cytomegalovirus association was assigned to more than 150 TCR beta chains. Reportedly, a later analysis found an Asian-associated ancestry cluster had fewer N-insertions than the approximately 670-donor mean.

The PCR employed 60 Vbeta primers together with 13 Jbeta primers. Clones were read by immunoSEQ multiplex PCR, and TCRdb kept only the in-frame ones, dropping some. The sample has 95,000 to 150,000 clones; roughly 66% are singletons. The receptor was derived from a man younger than 35 in good health and CMV-seronegative. The sequenced material came from PBMCs. The chain is built from TRBV11-3 and TRBJ2-1, with 8 bases lining up with TRBD1. The CDR3 DNA reads as TGTGCCAGCAGCCAGGGGGCGGGCTTCCACAATGAGCAGTTCTTC. It yields the protein CASSQGAGFHNEQFF. Variable domain in full (rest from reference TRBV11-3 and TRBJ2-1): EAGVVQSPRYKIIEKKQPVAFWCNPISGHNTLYWYLQNLGQGPELLIRYENEEAVDDSQLPKDRFSAERLKGVDSTLKIQPAELGDSAVYLCASSQGAGFHNEQFFGPGTRLTVL.